This is a list of T cell receptor beta chains from one sample in a study of cytomegalovirus exposure and HLA in healthy donors. Sequencing used immunoSEQ multiplex PCR; TCRdb keeps in-frame clones, though not all of them. The sample yields roughly 300,000 clones, 70% to 90% seen once. Sequenced sample: PBMCs. The receptors were sampled from a man aged 35 to 55 in good health and CMV-seropositive. CDR3s include the opening cysteine and the closing phenylalanine or tryptophan. The D gene is left open where the match is weak. Rows give clone size only sometimes, using once, few, many, or a class for an expanded clone.

CDR3 length | clone size | J gene | D gene | V gene | CDR3 DNA | CDR3 protein
14 | . | TRBJ2-7 | . | TRBV6-1 | TGTGCCAGCAGTGAAGGACAGCAGCTCTACGAGCAGTACTTC | CASSEGQQLYEQYF
18 | . | TRBJ2-7 | . | TRBV23-1 | TGCGCCAGCAGTCAACCACCCGCGGCGGGCCTACTACTGAGCGAGCAGTACTTC | CASSQPPAAGLLLSEQYF
11 | . | TRBJ1-4 | . | TRBV28 | TGTGCCAGCAGTTCATGGAAGGGGGTGTTTTTT | CASSSWKGVFF
13 | . | TRBJ1-2 | . | TRBV25-1 | TGTGCCAGCAGTCTAGTTTCTAACTATGGCTACACCTTC | CASSLVSNYGYTF
13 | few | TRBJ2-7 | TRBD1 | TRBV7-9 | TGTGCCAGCAGCTTAGGACAGGGCGACGAGCAGTACTTC | CASSLGQGDEQYF
15 | few | TRBJ2-7 | . | TRBV4-1 | TGCGCCAGCAGCCAGGAGGGAAAGTTTGGGTACGAGCAGTACTTC | CASSQEGKFGYEQYF
15 | once | TRBJ1-1 | . | TRBV5-5 | TGTGCCAGCAGCCGATATACAGGGATGAACACTGAAGCTTTCTTT | CASSRYTGMNTEAFF
15 | . | TRBJ2-7 | . | TRBV4-2 | TGTGCCAGCAGCCAACCTACAAAGGAGGTCTACGAGCAGTACTTC | CASSQPTKEVYEQYF
15 | . | TRBJ1-4 | . | TRBV6-1 | TGTGCCAGCAGTGGGGGACGGGGACTTAATGAAAAACTGTTTTTT | CASSGGRGLNEKLFF
13 | . | TRBJ1-1 | . | TRBV4-2 | TGTGCCAGCAGCCCAACAGGGAACACTGAAGCTTTCTTT | CASSPTGNTEAFF
14 | . | TRBJ2-7 | TRBD1 | TRBV9 | TGTGCCAGCAGCACACAGACAGGGCCGGCCGAGCAGTACTTC | CASSTQTGPAEQYF
14 | . | TRBJ1-1 | . | TRBV28 | TGTGCCAGCAGTCCCATCTATCGGGACACTGAAGCTTTCTTT | CASSPIYRDTEAFF
16 | . | TRBJ2-7 | TRBD2 | TRBV10-3 | TGTGCCATCAGTGACCGGAGCGGGAGCGGAGGTTCCGAGCAGTACTTC | CAISDRSGSGGSEQYF
13 | few | TRBJ1-1 | TRBD1 | TRBV9 | TGTGCCAGCACCCACAGGGGTTTCACTGAAGCTTTCTTT | CASTHRGFTEAFF
15 | . | TRBJ2-7 | TRBD1 | TRBV13 | TGTGCCAGCAGCCCCCTGGGACAGGGTTCCTACGAGCAGTACTTC | CASSPLGQGSYEQYF
17 | . | TRBJ2-1 | TRBD2 | TRBV7-9 | TGTGCCAGCAGCTTAGATAAAGGGACTAGTGTGTGGAATGAGCAGTTCTTC | CASSLDKGTSVWNEQFF
14 | . | TRBJ1-5 | . | TRBV28 | TGTGCCAGCAGTTTATTGGGGAGTAATCAGCCCCAGCATTTT | CASSLLGSNQPQHF
14 | few | TRBJ1-1 | . | TRBV23-1 | TGCGCCAGCAGTCAATGGAGGGGTCAGGGTGAAGCTTTCTTT | CASSQWRGQGEAFF
16 | . | TRBJ2-2 | TRBD1 | TRBV2 | TGTGCCAGCAGTGAGGAATGGGACAGGAACACCGGGGAGCTGTTTTTT | CASSEEWDRNTGELFF
13 | . | TRBJ1-4 | . | TRBV28 | TGTGCCACCTACAGTTCAACTAATGAAAAACTGTTTTTT | CATYSSTNEKLFF
15 | . | TRBJ2-1 | . | TRBV6-6 | TGTGCCAGCAGTAGGGGACATTTCAGAGGGAATGAGCAGTTCTTC | CASSRGHFRGNEQFF
18 | once | TRBJ2-5 | TRBD1 | TRBV6-1 | TGTGCCAGCAGTGAGACGAATCTCGGGACAGGGGATCAAGAGACCCAGTACTTC | CASSETNLGTGDQETQYF
16 | . | TRBJ2-7 | TRBD2 | TRBV5-1 | TGCGCCAGCAGTTTCGCGGGGACTAGCGATACCTACGAGCAGTACTTC | CASSFAGTSDTYEQYF
14 | . | TRBJ2-7 | . | TRBV28 | TGTGCCAGCAGAACCGGTGGACTCTCCTACGAGCAGTACTTC | CASRTGGLSYEQYF
12 | few | TRBJ2-7 | . | TRBV7-9 | TGTGCCAGCAGCCACGCAGGGCACGAGCAGTACTTC | CASSHAGHEQYF
15 | few | TRBJ1-2 | . | TRBV5-1 | TGCGCCAGCAGCCCCCGTGGGGCGCCCAACTATGGCTACACCTTC | CASSPRGAPNYGYTF
12 | . | TRBJ2-7 | . | TRBV28 | TGTGCCAGCAACAGTCCTGGCTACGAGCAGTACTTC | CASNSPGYEQYF